This TCR beta chain was recovered during a study of T cells in localized non-small cell lung cancer. Regarding the study as a whole: Blood T cell density predicted longer survival; adjacent-lung clonality, shorter.

Profiling relied on immunoSEQ multiplex PCR, and the TCRdb table lists in-frame clones only, not all of them. The sample lists around 1,700 clones, about 35% seen once, with around 20% in the top ten. On this clone itself: Antigen specificity is unknown.

The length of the CDR3 is 15 residues. Germline V gene data show CDR1 as SGDLS and CDR2 as YYNGEE. The J segment lost 8 bases and the V segment lost 5 bases, leaving 9 bases of the junction unmatched. This receptor was taken from a male donor at least 60 years old with stage I squamous cell lung carcinoma. The starting material was normal lung tissue next to the tumor, obtained before any cancer treatment. The chain uses TRBV9 and TRBJ2-1, with 11 bases aligning to TRBD2. CDR3 nucleotides: TGTGCCAGCAGTGAGAGACTAGCGGGAATATATGAGCAGTTCTTC. Residues: CASSERLAGIYEQFF.